This entry lists 30 T cell receptor beta chains sequenced from one sample in a study of blood T cell repertoires in COVID-19 (dated by TCRdb to about 2020). The library was produced with the immunoSEQ multiplex PCR assay. TCRdb holds this immuneACCESS table with in-frame rearrangements only. Some clones are missing; in checked studies, unresolved V genes explain under half, and the rest has no known cause. In all, the sample holds about 100,000 clones, and around 79% of those were seen once. 18% of the sample is held by the ten biggest clonotypes. The sequenced material came from peripheral blood. The receptors stem from a woman older than 75 with active or convalescent COVID-19.

The J gene is TRBJ1-5, the V gene TRBV5-1, with D possibly matching TRBD1 (5 bases). Germline V CDR1 and CDR2: SGHRS, YFSETQ. The CDR3 has 13 residues. V lost 4 bases and J 11 bases, leaving 16 bases between the germline ends. The CDR3 sequence is CASSPGPTGAQHF. The CDR3 DNA is TGCGCCAGCAGCCCAGGCCCGACGGGGGCCCAGCATTTT.

The chain combines TRBV6-1 with TRBJ1-1; D is possibly TRBD1 (5 bases). The CDR3 has 14 amino acids. V was trimmed by 1 base and J by 3 bases, leaving 9 bases between them. Looked up from germline, CDR1 is MNHNS and CDR2 is SASEGT. CDR3 in DNA: TGTGCCAGCAGTGAAGAGGAGGGGCACACTGAAGCTTTCTTT. Translation: CASSEEEGHTEAFF.

This clone has just one count. This sequence joins TRBV3-1 (or the pseudogene TRBV3-2) and TRBJ2-4; 10 bases line up with TRBD2. Trimming took 0 bases from V and 2 from J; bases not matched to a gene: 4. The CDR3 consists of 17 residues. CDR1 is LGHDT, CDR2 YNNKEL, per germline (reference sequence). DNA of the CDR3: TGTGCCAGCAGCCAAGATAGCGGGAGGCCCTCCAAAAACATTCAGTACTTC. Translation gives CASSQDSGRPSKNIQYF.

This rearrangement joins TRBV18 to TRBJ2-7; 9 nucleotides match TRBD1. Per the germline V gene, CDR1 is KGHSH and CDR2 is LQKENI. Unmatched junction bases numbered 11, after V lost 8 bases and J lost 3 bases. This CDR3 contains 15 residues. CDR3 in amino acids: CASKPDRDRDYEQYF. The CDR3 DNA is TGTGCCAGCAAACCTGACCGGGACAGGGACTACGAGCAGTACTTC.

The CDR3 DNA follows: TGTGCCAGCAGCTCCCAGGGACAGGGGATCAATGAGCAGTTCTTC. Translating gives CASSSQGQGINEQFF. V and J are TRBV7-8 and TRBJ2-1; 10 bases line up with TRBD1. Germline CDR1 reads SGHVS; CDR2 reads FQNEAQ. This CDR3 is 15 amino acids long. With 4 bases clipped from V and 6 bases from J, the junction kept 6 bases outside the gene matches.

Concerning this clone itself: Sequence at one end of the junction differs from germline and may be a read error. The J gene is TRBJ2-7, the V gene TRBV5-1; 7 bases line up with TRBD2. This CDR3 has 15 amino acids. Germline CDR1 reads SGHRS; CDR2 reads YFSETQ. The CDR3 nucleotides read TGTGCCAGCAGCTTGGAGGGACTATCGTTATACGAGCAGTACTTC. Translated, it gives CASSLEGLSLYEQYF.

This chain links TRBV14 with TRBJ2-7, with 8 bases aligning to TRBD2. V was clipped by 4 bases and J by 4 bases; unmatched bases: 3. The V gene's germline CDR1 is SGHDN and CDR2 FVKESK. The CDR3 consists of 13 residues. Here the CDR3 reads CASSPTGGYEQYF. CDR3 nucleotides: TGTGCCAGCAGCCCGACGGGAGGGTACGAGCAGTACTTC.

V gene TRBV6-6 combines with J gene TRBJ2-3, with a possible D match to TRBD2 (6 bases). The CDR3 extends over 14 amino acids. Germline CDR1 is MNHNY and CDR2 is SVGAGI (reference sequence). V lost 8 bases, J lost 0 bases, and 12 bases lay in between. CDR3 protein: CASGAGPSTDTQYF. The DNA of the CDR3 is TGTGCCAGCGGGGCGGGGCCGAGCACAGATACGCAGTATTTT.

Worth noting for this clone: The junction departs from the called germline gene at one end, perhaps through a read error. The chain couples TRBV5-1 to TRBJ2-5; 10 bases align to TRBD2. The CDR3 spans 15 residues. CDR1 is SGHRS, CDR2 YFSETQ, per germline. The CDR3 nucleotides read TGTGCCAGCAGCTACTTCCTAGCGGGAGAAGAGACCCAGTACTTC. Residues: CASSYFLAGEETQYF.

This chain links TRBV24-1 with TRBJ2-5; 13 nucleotides agree with TRBD2. V trimming: 3 bases; J trimming: 5 bases; junction bases outside the gene matches: 20. Germline V gene lookup returns CDR1 KGHDR and CDR2 SFDVKD. The CDR3 has 21 residues. CDR3 in amino acids: CATSDAPGQSTSGRAGETQYF. As DNA, the CDR3 is TGTGCCACCAGTGATGCCCCTGGACAGAGTACTAGCGGGAGGGCCGGGGAGACCCAGTACTTC.

The rearrangement joins TRBV19 to TRBJ1-1; 9 nucleotides align to TRBD1. Germline CDR1 is LNHDA and CDR2 is SQIVND (reference sequence). With 4 bases clipped from V and 6 bases from J, the junction kept 12 bases outside the gene matches. The CDR3 loop spans 16 amino acids. The CDR3 region has the DNA TGTGCCAGTAGTAGAAGACCCGGGACAGGGAGTCCTGAAGCTTTCTTT. Translated, it gives CASSRRPGTGSPEAFF.

This clone was recorded a few times. The chain is built from TRBV5-1 and TRBJ2-7; no firm D call. CDR3 length: 14 amino acids. V was shortened by 0 bases and J by 6 bases, with 13 bases between the two germline ends. The germline gives CDR1 SGHRS, CDR2 YFSETQ. The CDR3 region has the DNA TGCGCCAGCAGCTTGGCAGGCTTTTCTTCCGAGCAGTACTTC. The encoded protein is CASSLAGFSSEQYF. Full variable domain (rest looked up from reference TRBV5-1 and TRBJ2-7): KAGVTQTPRYLIKTRGQQVTLSCSPISGHRSVSWYQQTPGQGLQFLFEYFSETQRNKGNFPGRFSGRQFSNSRSEMNVSTLELGDSALYLCASSLAGFSSEQYFGPGTRLTVT.

V gene TRBV7-6 combines with J gene TRBJ1-2; D gene uncertain. This CDR3 is 15 amino acids long. V lost 5 bases to trimming and J lost 6 bases, with 19 bases between them. The germline V gene has CDR1 SGHVS and CDR2 FNYEAQ. The DNA for the CDR3 is TGTGCCAGCAGCCCGAGGGTCACCGAAACTAATGGCTACACCTTC. Translation: CASSPRVTETNGYTF. The full variable domain, rest sourced from reference TRBV7-6 and TRBJ1-2, is GAGVSQSPRYKVTKRGQDVALRCDPISGHVSLYWYRQALGQGPEFLTYFNYEAQQDKSGLPNDRFSAERPEGSISTLTIQRTEQRDSAMYRCASSPRVTETNGYTFGSGTRLTVV.

As to this clone: The same CDR3 also results from other DNA sequences found in this sample. Here the CDR3 reads CASSLGAVQETQYF. CDR3 DNA: TGCGCCAGCAGCTTGGGGGCAGTCCAAGAGACCCAGTACTTC. The chain combines TRBV5-1 with TRBJ2-5, with unresolved D. The CDR3 extends over 14 amino acids. V was cut by 0 bases and J by 1 base, with 7 bases left in between. CDR1 is SGHRS and CDR2 is YFSETQ in the germline V gene.

This clone was found once. This chain joins TRBV5-1 and TRBJ2-5; 7 nucleotides line up with TRBD1. Germline loops: CDR1 SGHRS, CDR2 YFSETQ. V lost 4 bases, J lost 2 bases, and 11 bases stayed unmatched. This CDR3 spans 16 amino acids. The DNA for the CDR3 is TGCGCCAGCAGCAAAACCGGGACAGAAACGCAAGAGACCCAGTACTTC. Its protein is CASSKTGTETQETQYF.

The CDR3 sequence is CATSDPAGGPNQPQHF. The CDR3 bases are TGTGCCACCAGTGATCCCGCAGGGGGCCCGAATCAGCCCCAGCATTTT. The rearrangement links TRBV24-1 to TRBJ1-5; 8 positions agree with TRBD1. The CDR3 is 16 residues long. The junction had 7 bases not matched to a gene; V was cut back by 3 bases and J by 4 bases. Germline V gene lookup returns CDR1 KGHDR and CDR2 SFDVKD.

This clone was counted only a few times. The rearrangement links TRBV19 to TRBJ1-2; D is perhaps TRBD1 (5 bases). V gave up 7 bases and J gave up 4 bases, with 13 bases separating them. Per germline, CDR1 LNHDA and CDR2 SQIVND (reference sequence). The CDR3 contains 13 residues. The CDR3 loop is CASTRGGLYGYTF. The CDR3 DNA reads TGTGCCAGTACCCGCGGGGGACTCTATGGCTACACCTTC. The whole variable domain, remainder taken from reference TRBV19 and TRBJ1-2, is DGGITQSPKYLFRKEGQNVTLSCEQNLNHDAMYWYRQDPGQGLRLIYYSQIVNDFQKGDIAEGYSVSREKKESFPLTVTSAQKNPTAFYLCASTRGGLYGYTFGSGTRLTVV.

The chain carries TRBV5-1 and TRBJ2-5; TRBD2 matches at 7 bases. The CDR3 totals 13 residues. Unmatched junction bases numbered 2, after V lost 2 bases and J lost 4 bases. Germline CDR1 and CDR2: SGHRS and YFSETQ. The CDR3 DNA reads as TGCGCCAGCAGCTTCGGCGGGAGAGAGACCCAGTACTTC. Protein product: CASSFGGRETQYF.

This chain connects TRBV5-1 to TRBJ1-5, with 8 bases identical to TRBD1. After removal of 3 bases from V and 8 bases from J, the junction contained 7 bases not matched to a gene. In germline, CDR1 is SGHRS, CDR2 YFSETQ. CDR3 length: 14 amino acids. The CDR3 DNA follows: TGCGCCAGCAGCTGGGGGGACAGGATGGAGCCCCAGCATTTT. Translated, it gives CASSWGDRMEPQHF.

This chain links TRBV7-9 with TRBJ1-1; no reliable D call. Germline V gene data show CDR1 as SEHNR and CDR2 as FQNEAQ (reference sequence). The CDR3 extends over 13 amino acids. Trimming left V 0 bases short and J 1 base short, with 3 bases between. The CDR3 coding sequence is TGTGCCAGCAGCTTAGCCCGGAACACTGAAGCTTTCTTT. It encodes CASSLARNTEAFF.

J is TRBJ1-2 and V is TRBV6-6, with D possibly matching TRBD1 (5 bases). There are 14 residues in the CDR3. Deletions cut 7 bases from V and 3 bases from J, with 15 bases between. The germline gives CDR1 MNHNY, CDR2 SVGAGI (reference sequence). CDR3 amino acids: CASNLPPRDYGYTF. CDR3 coding DNA: TGTGCCAGCAACCTGCCCCCCAGGGACTATGGCTACACCTTC.

V and J are TRBV14 and TRBJ2-2; D remains ambiguous. CDR3 length: 13 amino acids. The germline V gene encodes CDR1 SGHDN and CDR2 FVKESK. V was trimmed by 1 base and J by 7 bases, leaving 7 bases between them. The CDR3 spells CASSQVSFGELFF. CDR3 nucleotide sequence: TGTGCCAGCAGCCAAGTTTCATTCGGGGAGCTGTTTTTT.

The chain carries TRBV6-2 or TRBV6-3 and TRBJ1-1; D gene uncertain. The V gene's germline CDR1 is MNHEY and CDR2 SVGEGT. Trimming cost V 5 bases and J 3 bases, with 13 bases left between them. The CDR3 sequence is 14 residues long. CDR3 sequence (DNA): TGTGCCAGCAGTGCGCGGGGTATGTACACTGAAGCTTTCTTT. Translating gives CASSARGMYTEAFF.

The V call is TRBV23-1, the J call TRBJ2-5, with 7 bases fitting TRBD2. TRBV23-1 is designated an ORF whose function remains uncertain. Trimming removed 4 bases from V and 2 bases from J; junction bases left unmatched: 10. CDR3 length: 16 residues. The CDR3 region is CASSRSAGEPQETQYF. The CDR3, as DNA: TGCGCCAGCAGTCGATCTGCGGGAGAGCCGCAAGAGACCCAGTACTTC.

V and J are TRBV27 and TRBJ2-7; TRBD2 matches at 10 bases. This CDR3 is built from 16 residues. Losses at the gene ends were 3 bases for V and 3 bases for J; bases not matched to a gene: 8. The V gene's germline CDR1 is MNHEY and CDR2 SMNVEV (reference sequence). CDR3 protein: CASSFPRGTSVYEQYF. Written as DNA, the CDR3 is TGTGCCAGCAGTTTTCCCCGGGGGACTAGCGTCTACGAGCAGTACTTC.

V is TRBV7-8 and J is TRBJ1-2; TRBD1 agrees at 8 bases. With 5 bases clipped from V and 2 bases from J, the junction kept 7 bases outside the gene matches. The V gene's germline CDR1 is SGHVS and CDR2 FQNEAQ. This CDR3 is built from 15 residues. The CDR3 region is CASSAQGATNYGYTF. The CDR3 nucleotides are TGTGCCAGCAGCGCTCAGGGGGCAACCAACTATGGCTACACCTTC. The whole variable domain, filled in from reference TRBV7-8 and TRBJ1-2, reads GAGVSQSPRYKVAKRGQDVALRCDPISGHVSLFWYQQALGQGPEFLTYFQNEAQLDKSGLPSDRFFAERPEGSVSTLKIQRTQQEDSAVYLCASSAQGATNYGYTFGSGTRLTVV.

With regard to this clone: Other nucleotide sequences in the sample specify the same CDR3. V is TRBV15 and J is TRBJ2-1, with 7 bases aligning to TRBD2. The V gene end was trimmed by 1 base and the J gene end by 0 bases; junction bases not matched to a gene: 0. The CDR3 contains 15 residues. Per the germline V gene, CDR1 is LNHNV and CDR2 is YYDKDF (reference sequence). This CDR3 reads CATSRGGSSYNEQFF. The CDR3 DNA is TGTGCCACCAGCAGAGGCGGGAGCTCCTACAATGAGCAGTTCTTC.

This clone has more than one count but fewer than ten. This chain joins TRBV27 and TRBJ2-7, with D possibly TRBD1 on 6 matching bases. This CDR3 is 17 amino acids long. Trimming took off 5 bases at V and 0 bases at J, with 20 bases between the two ends. Looked up from germline, CDR1 is MNHEY and CDR2 is SMNVEV (reference sequence). The CDR3 nucleotides read TGTGCCAGCAGTAACCAGCTACGAGGCAGGGGCTCCTACGAGCAGTACTTC. It codes for CASSNQLRGRGSYEQYF.

CDR3 coding DNA: TGTGCCAGCAGTTTATGGCAGGGGGCGAATTCACCCCTCCACTTT. Protein product: CASSLWQGANSPLHF. The chain has TRBV28 and TRBJ1-6; 8 nucleotides align to TRBD1. The CDR3 sequence is 15 residues long. V dropped 0 bases and J dropped 7; count of bases not matched to a gene: 2. Germline V gene lookup returns CDR1 MDHEN and CDR2 SYDVKM.

This clone has just a few counts. The V and J genes are TRBV6-5 and TRBJ1-5; D is perhaps TRBD1 (5 bases). The germline V gene has CDR1 MNHEY and CDR2 SVGAGI. Trimming took off 2 bases at V and 16 bases at J, with 18 bases between the two ends. The CDR3 is made up of 13 amino acids. The CDR3 DNA sequence: TGTGCCAGCAGTTACGCAGACGAGGTCACAGGACATTTT. This codes for CASSYADEVTGHF.